This T cell receptor beta chain was captured by sequencing in a study of blood T cell repertoires in COVID-19. Study in general: Donors in the United States, Italy and Spain gave samples during acute or convalescent COVID-19. The cDNA or gDNA used as material had been derived from T cells, B-cell-depleted T cells, or PBMCs.

Germline V CDR1 and CDR2: LNHDA, SQIVND (reference sequence). Trimming pared 7 bases from V and 4 bases from J, leaving 17 bases between. This CDR3 has 15 amino acids. A single count supports this clone. Everyone who took part was about 18 to 90 years old, and they came from 24 US areas. Source study methods: Nucleated cell number was recorded as an estimate derived from reference gene primer amplification. The assay was immunoSEQ multiplex PCR, and TCRdb's table has in-frame clones only and misses some. That table is the source of V, J and clone size, and D and trimming were worked out from the DNA. The repertoire holds approximately 220,000 clones, with approximately 86% as singletons.

This chain links TRBV19 with TRBJ1-5; D is undetermined. This TCR came from a woman aged 40 to 49 with acute COVID-19. Sequenced sample: PBMCs or T cells enriched from blood (not recorded which). CDR3 nucleotides: TGTGCCAGTACCATCGCGGGTTTTGGGAATCAGCCCCAGCATTTT. The encoded protein is CASTIAGFGNQPQHF.